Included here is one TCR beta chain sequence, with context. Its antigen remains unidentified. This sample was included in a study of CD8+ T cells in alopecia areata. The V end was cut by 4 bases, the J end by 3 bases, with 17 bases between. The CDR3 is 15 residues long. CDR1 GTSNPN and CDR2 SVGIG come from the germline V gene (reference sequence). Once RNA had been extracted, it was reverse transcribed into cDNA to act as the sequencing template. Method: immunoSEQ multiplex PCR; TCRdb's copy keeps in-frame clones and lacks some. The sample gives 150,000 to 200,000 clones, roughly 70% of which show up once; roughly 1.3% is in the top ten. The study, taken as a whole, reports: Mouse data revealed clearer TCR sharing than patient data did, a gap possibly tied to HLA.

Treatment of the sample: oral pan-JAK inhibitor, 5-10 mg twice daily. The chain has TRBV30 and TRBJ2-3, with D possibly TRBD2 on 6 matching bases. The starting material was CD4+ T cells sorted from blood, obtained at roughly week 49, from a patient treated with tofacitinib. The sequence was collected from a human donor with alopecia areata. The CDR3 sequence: CAWNAGTVETDTQYF. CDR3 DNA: TGTGCCTGGAATGCAGGGACTGTAGAAACAGATACGCAGTATTTT.